What follows are 16 T cell receptor beta chains derived from one specimen sequenced in a study of T cells expressing NK-cell markers. TCRdb re-called the 5' RACE reads and catalogs CDR3 proteins one per entry, DNA excluded. Its table records about 440,000 distinct CDR3 sequences. Sequenced material: blood T cells: a sorted CD56 or NKG2C T cell subset, CD4+ or CD8+ T cells, or bulk PBMC T cells (not recorded which). The receptors come from a woman between 18 and 69 years old in good health.

The chain has TRBV5-1 and TRBJ1-1. CDR1 and CDR2 (germline): SGHRS, YFSETQ. The CDR3 has 14 residues. The CDR3 reads CASSLGHSNTEAFF.

The rearrangement links TRBV7-8 to TRBJ1-5. CDR1 SGHVS and CDR2 FQNEAQ come from the germline V gene. This CDR3 has 14 amino acids. The CDR3 sequence: CASVQEYSNQPQHF.

The rearrangement uses TRBV12-3 or TRBV12-4 and TRBJ2-3; TCRdb reports TRBD1, a call that lacks DNA to check it against. There are 18 residues in the CDR3. The CDR3 here is CASSPKLGGGLGADTQYF.

J is TRBJ2-3 and V is TRBV10-3; TCRdb outputs TRBD2, but without DNA this stays unchecked. The germline gives CDR1 ENHRY, CDR2 SYGVKD. The CDR3 sequence is 15 residues long. CDR3 amino acids: CAISGERDGTDTQYF.

This chain joins TRBV20-1 and TRBJ1-1; TCRdb's D call of TRBD1 is untestable without DNA. CDR3 length: 16 residues. Germline-derived CDR1 and CDR2 are DFQATT and SNEGSKA (reference sequence). The CDR3 reads CSAPDRGQSKDTEAFF.

The genes are TRBV7-2 and TRBJ2-7. CDR3 length: 14 amino acids. Per germline, CDR1 SGHTA and CDR2 FQGNSA. The CDR3 spells CASSLGGWGSEQYF.

The chain uses TRBV28 and TRBJ1-5. This CDR3 comprises 14 residues. CDR1 is MDHEN, CDR2 SYDVKM, per germline. CDR3 loop: CASSPTAGYQPQHF. The whole variable domain, remainder taken from reference TRBV28 and TRBJ1-5, is DVKVTQSSRYLVKRTGEKVFLECVQDMDHENMFWYRQDPGLGLRLIYFSYDVKMKEKGDIPEGYSVSREKKERFSLILESASTNQTSMYLCASSPTAGYQPQHFGDGTRLSIL.

The rearrangement links TRBV5-1 to TRBJ1-4. The CDR3 runs 14 residues. Germline V gene data show CDR1 as SGHRS and CDR2 as YFSETQ. CDR3 protein: CASSFPREGEKLFF.

The chain is built from TRBV4-3 and TRBJ2-3. CDR3 size: 16 residues. Per germline, CDR1 LGHNA and CDR2 YSLEER. Here the CDR3 reads CASSTGTGASTDTQYF.

The chain recombines TRBV7-2 with TRBJ2-1; TCRdb outputs TRBD2, but without DNA this stays unchecked. The CDR3 covers 14 residues. The V gene's germline CDR1 is SGHTA and CDR2 FQGNSA. CDR3 amino acids: CASSVGTSGAEQFF.

This sequence joins TRBV12-3 or TRBV12-4 and TRBJ2-1; TCRdb's D gene call, TRBD2, goes unchecked for lack of DNA. The length of the CDR3 is 17 residues. Here the CDR3 reads CASSSVGLAAFYNEQFF.

The chain is built from TRBV7-6 and TRBJ1-6; the TCRdb D gene call, TRBD1, has no DNA to confirm it. The germline gives CDR1 SGHVS, CDR2 FNYEAQ. The CDR3 is 17 amino acids. CDR3 in amino acids: CASSLGPPGQGNSPLHF.

V usage is TRBV21-1 and J usage is TRBJ2-6; no DNA is available, so the TRBD1 call from TCRdb remains unchecked. TRBV21-1 is a pseudogene. The CDR3 length is 18 residues. The CDR3 region is CASSSGRTGSSGANVLTF.

This chain uses TRBV20-1 with TRBJ1-1; with no DNA, the TCRdb D assignment of TRBD1 cannot be verified. Germline V gene lookup returns CDR1 DFQATT and CDR2 SNEGSKA (reference sequence). CDR3 length: 11 amino acids. The CDR3 is CLNRVNTEAFF.

The gene calls are TRBV25-1 and TRBJ2-2; without DNA, the TCRdb call of TRBD2 cannot be checked. The CDR3 extends over 15 amino acids. Germline V gene lookup returns CDR1 MGHDK and CDR2 SYGVNS. This CDR3 is CASKAGGMNTGELFF.

The chain employs TRBV29-1 and TRBJ1-4; TCRdb lists TRBD1, though no DNA is available to test this call. This CDR3 has 14 residues. The germline V gene encodes CDR1 SQVTM and CDR2 ANQGSEA. The CDR3 reads CSVEPGGADEKLFF.